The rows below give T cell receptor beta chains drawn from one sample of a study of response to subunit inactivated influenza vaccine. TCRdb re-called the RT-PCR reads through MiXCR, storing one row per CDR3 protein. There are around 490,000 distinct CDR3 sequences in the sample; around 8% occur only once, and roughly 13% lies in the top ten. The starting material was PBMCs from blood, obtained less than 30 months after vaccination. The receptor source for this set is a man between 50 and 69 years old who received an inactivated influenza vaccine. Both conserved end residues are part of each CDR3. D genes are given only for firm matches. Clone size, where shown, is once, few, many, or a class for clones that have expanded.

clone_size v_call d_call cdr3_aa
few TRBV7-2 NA CATSHQETQYF
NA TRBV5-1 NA CASSLVATPVSPYEQYF
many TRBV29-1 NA CSVEVTTGTYEQYF
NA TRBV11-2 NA CASSQGTEQFF
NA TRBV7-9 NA CASSLGSGPFYEQYF
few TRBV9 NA CASSVGWGAHREQYF
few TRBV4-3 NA CASSQDAQLSSEQFF
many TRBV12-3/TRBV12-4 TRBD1 CASSSPGQGFNEQYF
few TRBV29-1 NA CSVSRDHEQYF
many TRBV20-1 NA CSARESGQTYTEAFF
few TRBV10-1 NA CASSDSVGLRQEQYF
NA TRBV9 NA CASSVGAGRATEAFF
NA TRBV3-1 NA CASSRIGPNEKLFF
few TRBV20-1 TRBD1 CSARSQGARLNEQYF
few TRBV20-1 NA CSARGRENTEAFF